A selection of T cell receptor beta chains follows, all from one sample in a study of T cell responses to AZD1222 COVID-19 vaccine. The table came from immunoSEQ multiplex PCR; TCRdb's copy has only in-frame clones and leaves some out. The table records about 110,000 clones, less than 95% of them present only once. Material: peripheral blood, obtained 28 days after the second AZD1222 dose. The source is an adult who received the AZD1222 COVID-19 vaccine. Both conserved end residues are part of each CDR3. A D gene is named only where the DNA matches it firmly. Size tells how often a clone was seen (once, few, many) or the class of an expanded clone, and some rows leave it out.

j_call clone_size v_call d_call cdr3_nt cdr3_aa
TRBJ1-1 NA TRBV6-2/TRBV6-3 NA TGTGCCAGCAGCGACGGACAGTACCTGAACACTGAAGCTTTCTTT CASSDGQYLNTEAFF
TRBJ2-1 NA TRBV4-3 NA TGCGCCAGCAGCCAGGGGACCGCTGGCAATGAGCAGTTCTTC CASSQGTAGNEQFF
TRBJ1-1 NA TRBV6-5 TRBD1 TGTGCCGGTAGACAGGGGGAGGTCGGAGCTTTCTTT CAGRQGEVGAFF
TRBJ1-1 NA TRBV7-9 NA TGTGCCAGCAGCTTATCTGTGCTTACTAGTACTGAAGCTTTCTTT CASSLSVLTSTEAFF
TRBJ2-7 NA TRBV5-1 TRBD2 TGCGCCAGCAGAACTAACCTAGCGGGGGAGCGCGAGCAGTACTTC CASRTNLAGEREQYF
TRBJ1-4 NA TRBV7-2 NA TGTGCCAGCAGCTTAAGGGCTGAAGAAAAACTGTTTTTT CASSLRAEEKLFF
TRBJ2-7 once TRBV11-2 NA TGTGCCAGCAGCTTTTCCACAGGGAATTCCTACGAGCAGTACTTC CASSFSTGNSYEQYF
TRBJ2-7 NA TRBV11-2 NA TGTGCCAGCAGCCATCCGGCTCGGACGGCTACCTACGAGCAGTACTTC CASSHPARTATYEQYF
TRBJ2-2 NA TRBV19 TRBD1 TGTGCCAGCCACCTCAGGGGGCAGGGAACCGGGGAGCTGTTTTTT CASHLRGQGTGELFF
TRBJ1-1 NA TRBV27 NA TGTGCCAGCAGTTTATACGTGAACACTGAAGCTTTCTTT CASSLYVNTEAFF
TRBJ2-7 NA TRBV3-1/TRBV3-2 TRBD2 TGTGCCAGCAGCCCCTGGACTAGCGGGGGCAGGGAGCAGTACTTC CASSPWTSGGREQYF
TRBJ2-2 NA TRBV25-1 TRBD1 TGTGCCAGCAGCCCCGGGACAGGAGATCACGGGGAGCTGTTTTTT CASSPGTGDHGELFF
TRBJ2-3 NA TRBV5-1 NA TGCGCCAGCAGCCATAGTACTAGCACAGATACGCAGTATTTT CASSHSTSTDTQYF
TRBJ2-7 NA TRBV29-1 NA TGCAGCGTTCGTGACAGTCCCTACGAGCAGTACTTC CSVRDSPYEQYF
TRBJ1-2 NA TRBV7-6 TRBD1 TGTGCCAGCAGCGCGGGACAGGGGGGAGGTGGCTACACCTTC CASSAGQGGGGYTF
TRBJ1-2 once TRBV6-5 TRBD1 TGTGCCAGCCAGATACTCCGTCGGACAGGCGATGGCTACACCTTC CASQILRRTGDGYTF
TRBJ2-7 NA TRBV6-5 NA TGTGCCAGCAGGTCCCCCGGAGGCGAGCAGTACTTC CASRSPGGEQYF
TRBJ2-3 once TRBV14 NA TGTGCCAGCAGCCTCGGGGGGCCGGGGGATCAAGATACGCAGTATTTT CASSLGGPGDQDTQYF
TRBJ2-1 NA TRBV7-9 NA TGTGCCAGCAGCTTGAGAGAGGGGGATGAGCAGTTCTTC CASSLREGDEQFF